The 17 T cell receptor beta chains given below trace back to one sample, sequenced in a study of blood T cells in healthy people across ages. A sample-barcoded 5' primer and a J-beta primer mix were used in a second PCR of about 6 to 11 cycles. TCRdb passed the 5' RACE reads through MiXCR, listing each CDR3 protein once. The sample yields 1.6 million or so distinct CDR3 sequences, about 35% seen once. Input material: blood. Every receptor here comes from a woman under 40 in good health.

This clonotype was seen more than once but under ten times. This chain uses TRBV11-2 with TRBJ2-7; no reliable D call. Trimming pared 3 bases from V and 8 bases from J, leaving 17 bases between. This CDR3 region has 14 residues. The germline V gene encodes CDR1 SGHAT and CDR2 FQNNGV. Written as DNA, the CDR3 is TGTGCCAGCAGCTTCGGCAGCCCTACCGGCAAGCAGTACTTC. Its protein is CASSFGSPTGKQYF.

The chain combines TRBV7-3 with TRBJ2-3; 12 bases agree with TRBD1. Germline loops: CDR1 SGHTA, CDR2 FQGTGA. Trimming took 1 base from V and 4 from J; bases not matched to a gene: 6. This CDR3 has 17 residues. CDR3 coding DNA: TGTGCCAGCAGCTTAAGCGAGGGACAGGGGGCCGCAGATACGCAGTATTTT. Encoded protein: CASSLSEGQGAADTQYF.

This clonotype was observed a handful of times. This could be a read error, since a much larger clone is one nucleotide away. The chain joins TRBV4-2 to TRBJ1-1; unclear D gene. Germline CDR1 reads LGHNA; CDR2 reads YNFKEQ. The CDR3 sequence is 12 residues long. CDR3 in DNA: TGTGTCAGCAGCCAAGTGGCACACGAAGCTTTCTTT. Translated: CVSSQVAHEAFF.

V usage is TRBV9 and J usage is TRBJ2-1; 9 bases fit TRBD1. Germline CDR1 reads SGDLS; CDR2 reads YYNGEE. The trim removed 2 bases at V and 12 bases at J, leaving 18 bases unmatched. This CDR3 contains 17 residues. The CDR3 nucleotides read TGTGCCAGCAGCGTGCAGCTACAGGGGGCGTCTGTTGGTGGGCAGTTCTTC. Translated: CASSVQLQGASVGGQFF.

This sequence joins TRBV5-5 and TRBJ2-3, with D tentatively TRBD2 (5 bases). V was clipped by 4 bases and J by 1 base, with 13 bases between them. Germline CDR1 reads SGHKS; CDR2 reads YYEKEE (reference sequence). CDR3 size: 15 residues. The CDR3 bases are TGTGCCAGCAGCCGAGAGGGCGAGGGCACAGATACGCAGTATTTT. Protein product: CASSREGEGTDTQYF. Drawing the rest from reference TRBV5-5 and TRBJ2-3, the complete variable domain is DAGVTQSPTHLIKTRGQQVTLRCSPISGHKSVSWYQQVLGQGPQFIFQYYEKEERGRGNFPDRFSARQFPNYSSELNVNALLLGDSALYLCASSREGEGTDTQYFGPGTRLTVL.

This clonotype was seen a few times. This rearrangement joins TRBV3-1 to TRBJ2-1; TRBD2 agrees at 10 bases. The trim removed 4 bases at V and 15 bases at J, leaving 6 bases unmatched. The CDR3 is made up of 12 amino acids. Germline V CDR1 and CDR2: LGHDT, YNNKEL (reference sequence). The CDR3 loop reads CASSPTSGILFF. The DNA for the CDR3 is TGTGCCAGCAGCCCAACTAGCGGGATTTTGTTCTTC.

The CDR3 DNA follows: TGTGCCAGCAGCCACGAGACCAATGAGCAGTTCTTC. Its translation: CASSHETNEQFF. The rearrangement links TRBV4-2 to TRBJ2-1; unclear D gene. The CDR3 totals 12 residues. Trimming took 3 bases from V and 6 from J, leaving 6 bases between them. Germline V gene sequence: CDR1 LGHNA, CDR2 YNFKEQ.

The J gene is TRBJ1-5, the V gene TRBV11-2; TRBD1 aligns across 9 bases. This CDR3 has 14 amino acids. Germline V gives CDR1 SGHAT, CDR2 FQNNGV. J was trimmed by 6 bases and V by 5 bases; bases with no gene match: 5. Here the CDR3 DNA reads TGTGCCAGCAGCCGGGACAGGGCCGGTCAGCCCCAGCATTTT. It specifies CASSRDRAGQPQHF.

This clonotype was counted ten times or more. The chain recombines TRBV20-1 with TRBJ2-7; D gene uncertain. V shed 2 bases and J shed 3 bases, with 11 bases lying between them. The CDR3 sequence is 13 residues long. From germline, CDR1 is DFQATT and CDR2 SNEGSKA (reference sequence). As DNA, the CDR3 is TGCAGTGCTAGATTAGGGTTGGACTACGAGCAGTACTTC. Protein product: CSARLGLDYEQYF.

This clonotype has only a few counts. The genes are TRBV6-2 or TRBV6-3 and TRBJ2-1; possibly TRBD2 for D (6 bases). Germline V gene data show CDR1 as MNHEY and CDR2 as SVGEGT. With 5 bases removed from V and 0 bases from J, the gap between germline ends came to 14 bases. This CDR3 comprises 16 residues. The CDR3 is CASSKDYLSSYNEQFF. The CDR3 DNA follows: TGTGCCAGCAGTAAGGACTATTTGAGCTCCTACAATGAGCAGTTCTTC.

This clonotype was detected many times. The chain joins TRBV27 to TRBJ1-6; TRBD1 agrees at 8 bases. Germline-derived CDR1 and CDR2 are MNHEY and SMNVEV (reference sequence). Trimming cost V 6 bases and J 7 bases; bases outside gene matches: 5. The CDR3 has 14 amino acids. Here the CDR3 reads CASSSTGVNSPLHF. CDR3 bases: TGTGCCAGCAGCTCGACAGGGGTGAATTCACCCCTCCACTTT.

The rearrangement links TRBV7-8 to TRBJ1-2; TRBD1 is a possible D gene (5 bases). This CDR3 spans 14 amino acids. Germline values: CDR1 SGHVS, CDR2 FQNEAQ. With 5 bases removed from V and 4 bases from J, the gap between germline ends came to 14 bases. The CDR3 reads CASSNTGAFYGYTF. The CDR3 DNA reads as TGTGCCAGCAGCAATACAGGAGCCTTCTATGGCTACACCTTC.

This clonotype was detected only a few times. The chain couples TRBV30 to TRBJ1-2; the D is unclear. V dropped 4 bases and J dropped 1 base, with 7 bases sitting between them. CDR3 length: 12 amino acids. Germline CDR1 and CDR2: GTSNPN and SVGIG (reference sequence). CDR3 protein: CAWTRVNYGYTF. In DNA form, the CDR3 reads TGTGCCTGGACCCGGGTTAACTATGGCTACACCTTC.

This clonotype was picked up a small number of times. This rearrangement joins TRBV7-2 to TRBJ2-1; no firm D call. Germline values: CDR1 SGHTA, CDR2 FQGNSA. The CDR3 contains 14 residues. Trimming shortened V by 2 bases and J by 10 bases, and 15 bases separated the two germline ends. CDR3 amino acids: CASSLSLTSQEQFF. The CDR3 DNA is TGTGCCAGCAGCTTATCCCTAACCTCGCAGGAGCAGTTCTTC.

This clonotype was recorded a few times. This sequence joins TRBV20-1 and TRBJ2-3; TRBD2 agrees at 11 bases. Unmatched junction bases numbered 2, after V lost 0 bases and J lost 6 bases. Germline loops: CDR1 DFQATT, CDR2 SNEGSKA (reference sequence). The CDR3 consists of 14 residues. The CDR3 spells CSAREASGRDTQYF. CDR3 coding DNA: TGCAGTGCTAGAGAGGCTAGCGGGAGGGATACGCAGTATTTT.

There are a few counts of this clonotype. The V gene is TRBV10-3, the J gene TRBJ1-2; D uncertain. Germline V CDR1 and CDR2: ENHRY, SYGVKD. With 0 bases removed from V and 1 base from J, the gap between germline ends came to 15 bases. The CDR3 is 17 amino acids. CDR3 sequence reads: CAISESFGLDLNYGYTF. The DNA for the CDR3 is TGTGCCATCAGTGAGTCGTTCGGTCTTGACCTTAACTATGGCTACACCTTC.

The CDR3 here is CASSIRLAGSDTQYF. The CDR3, as DNA: TGCGCCAGCAGCATAAGACTAGCGGGGTCAGATACGCAGTATTTT. The chain links TRBV4-1 to TRBJ2-3; 11 bases map to TRBD2. The CDR3 spans 15 residues. Germline CDR1 MGHRA, CDR2 YSYEKL. Trimming removed 5 bases from V and 4 bases from J; junction bases left unmatched: 5.